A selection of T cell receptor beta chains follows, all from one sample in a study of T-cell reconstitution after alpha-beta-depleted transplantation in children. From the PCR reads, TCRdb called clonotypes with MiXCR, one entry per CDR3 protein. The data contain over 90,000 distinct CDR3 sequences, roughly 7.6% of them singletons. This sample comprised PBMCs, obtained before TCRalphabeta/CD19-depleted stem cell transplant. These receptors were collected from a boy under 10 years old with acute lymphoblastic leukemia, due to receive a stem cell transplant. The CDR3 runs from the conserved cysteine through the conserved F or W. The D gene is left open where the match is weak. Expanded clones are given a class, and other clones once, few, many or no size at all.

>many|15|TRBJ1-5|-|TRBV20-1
CSGSPAGEGNQPQHF
TGCAGTGGCTCTCCCGCGGGCGAGGGCAATCAGCCCCAGCATTTT
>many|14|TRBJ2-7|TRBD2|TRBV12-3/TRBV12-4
CASSTSGISYEQYF
TGTGCCAGCAGCACTAGCGGGATCTCCTACGAGCAGTACTTC
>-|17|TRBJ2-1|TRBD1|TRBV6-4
CDSSDSPGTGGEIEQFF
TGTGACAGCAGTGACTCGCCCGGGACAGGGGGGGAAATTGAGCAGTTCTTC
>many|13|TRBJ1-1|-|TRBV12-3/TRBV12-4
CASSPDGLTEAFF
TGTGCCAGCAGCCCTGATGGGCTGACTGAAGCTTTCTTT
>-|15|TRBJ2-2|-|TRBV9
CASSTRTSHTGELFF
TGTGCCAGCAGCACACGGACAAGTCACACCGGGGAGCTGTTTTTT
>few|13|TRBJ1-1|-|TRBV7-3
CASSSNGNTEAFF
TGTGCCAGCAGCTCCAACGGGAACACTGAAGCTTTCTTT
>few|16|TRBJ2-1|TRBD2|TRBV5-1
CASSLVPGGAYNEQFF
TGCGCCAGCAGCTTGGTCCCGGGGGGTGCCTACAATGAGCAGTTCTTC
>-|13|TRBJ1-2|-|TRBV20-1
CSAFDRRDYGYTF
TGCAGTGCCTTTGACAGGAGGGACTATGGCTACACCTTC
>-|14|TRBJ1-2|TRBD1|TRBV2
CASRGDRANYGYTF
TGTGCCAGCAGGGGAGACAGGGCAAACTATGGCTACACCTTC
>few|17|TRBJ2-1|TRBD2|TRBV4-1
CASSLRLAGGPYNEQFF
TGCGCCAGCAGCCTGCGACTAGCGGGGGGCCCGTACAATGAGCAGTTCTTC
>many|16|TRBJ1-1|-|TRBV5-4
CASSLDAQGHGTEAFF
TGTGCCAGCAGCTTGGATGCCCAGGGCCATGGGACTGAAGCTTTCTTT
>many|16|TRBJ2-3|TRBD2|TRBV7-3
CASSLSSGGAPDTQYF
TGTGCCAGCAGCTTAAGTAGCGGGGGGGCCCCAGATACGCAGTATTTT
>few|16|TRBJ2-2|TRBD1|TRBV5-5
CASRADRRSNTGELFF
TGTGCCAGCAGGGCGGACAGGCGCTCGAACACCGGGGAGCTGTTTTTT
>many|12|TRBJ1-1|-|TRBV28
CASDGVNTEAFF
TGTGCCAGCGACGGGGTGAACACTGAAGCTTTCTTT
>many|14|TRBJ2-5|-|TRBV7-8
CASSLSVSGETQYF
TGTGCCAGCAGCTTATCTGTGTCTGGGGAGACCCAGTACTTC
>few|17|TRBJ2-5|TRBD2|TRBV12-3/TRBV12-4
CAFCPGTSGGSQETQYF
TGTGCCTTCTGTCCCGGGACTAGCGGGGGGTCGCAAGAGACCCAGTACTTC
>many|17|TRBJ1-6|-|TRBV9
CASSVVPGEPHNSPLHF
TGTGCCAGCAGCGTAGTACCGGGGGAACCGCATAATTCACCCCTCCACTTT
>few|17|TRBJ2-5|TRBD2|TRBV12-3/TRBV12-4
CASSLTNGGAFAETQYF
TGTGCCAGCAGTTTAACTAACGGGGGGGCATTCGCAGAGACCCAGTACTTC
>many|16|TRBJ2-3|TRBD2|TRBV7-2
CASSLAASGGQDTQYF
TGTGCCAGCAGCTTAGCGGCTAGCGGGGGTCAAGATACGCAGTATTTT
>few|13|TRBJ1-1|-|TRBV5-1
CASRRSGNTEAFF
TGCGCCAGCCGCCGGAGTGGAAACACTGAAGCTTTCTTT
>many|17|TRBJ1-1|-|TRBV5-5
CASSLVGTPLVNTEAFF
TGTGCCAGCAGCTTAGTTGGGACGCCGCTCGTGAACACTGAAGCTTTCTTT
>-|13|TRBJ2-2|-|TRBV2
CASSADLPGELFF
TGTGCCAGCAGTGCGGACCTGCCCGGGGAGCTGTTTTTT
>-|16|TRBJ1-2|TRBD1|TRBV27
CASSFLGTGNGYGYTF
TGTGCCAGCAGTTTTTTAGGGACAGGGAATGGCTATGGCTACACCTTC
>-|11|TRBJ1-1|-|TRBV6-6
CASLWNTEAFF
TGTGCCAGCCTTTGGAACACTGAAGCTTTCTTT
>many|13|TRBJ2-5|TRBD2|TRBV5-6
CASSGGVWETQYF
TGTGCCAGCAGCGGGGGGGTGTGGGAGACCCAGTACTTC
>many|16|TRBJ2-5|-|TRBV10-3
CAISEGEWGGSETQYF
TGTGCCATCAGTGAAGGCGAGTGGGGGGGCAGTGAGACCCAGTACTTC
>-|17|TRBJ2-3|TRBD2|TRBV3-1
CASSQGTSGKLVGTQYF
TGTGCCAGCAGCCAAGGGACTAGCGGAAAGCTAGTAGGGACGCAGTATTTT
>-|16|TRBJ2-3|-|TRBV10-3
CAISGAGTDSTDTQYF
TGTGCCATCAGTGGGGCCGGGACGGACAGCACAGATACGCAGTATTTT
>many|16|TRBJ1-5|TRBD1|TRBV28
CASSPVGVTGKQPQHF
TGTGCCAGCAGTCCTGTGGGGGTGACAGGGAAACAGCCCCAGCATTTT
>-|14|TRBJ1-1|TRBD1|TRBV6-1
CASKLDRVRTEAFF
TGTGCCAGCAAATTAGACAGGGTTCGGACTGAAGCTTTCTTT
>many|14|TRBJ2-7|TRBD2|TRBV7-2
CASSRGGALSEQYF
TGTGCCAGCAGCCGCGGGGGAGCCCTGTCCGAGCAGTACTTC
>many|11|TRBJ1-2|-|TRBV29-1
CSVEGDRGYTF
TGCAGCGTTGAAGGGGATCGAGGCTACACCTTC
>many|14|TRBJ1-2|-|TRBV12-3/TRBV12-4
CASSLAPRNYGYTF
TGTGCCAGCAGTTTAGCGCCACGTAACTATGGCTACACCTTC
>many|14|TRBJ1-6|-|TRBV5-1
CASEESGQGSPLHF
TGCGCCAGCGAAGAGTCGGGTCAAGGGTCACCCCTCCACTTT
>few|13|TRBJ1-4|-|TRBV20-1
CSAAGTSNEKLFF
TGCAGTGCAGCTGGGACAAGCAATGAAAAACTGTTTTTT
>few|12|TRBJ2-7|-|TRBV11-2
CASSPPRYEQYF
TGTGCCAGCAGCCCCCCGAGGTACGAGCAGTACTTC
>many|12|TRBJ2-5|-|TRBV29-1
CSLRTAQETQYF
TGCAGCCTTCGGACGGCCCAAGAGACCCAGTACTTC
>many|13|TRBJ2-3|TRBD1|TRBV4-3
CASSQEWDRGLYF
TGCGCCAGCAGCCAAGAGTGGGACAGGGGCCTGTATTTT
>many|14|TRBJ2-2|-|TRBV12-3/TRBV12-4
CASSRTGDTGELFF
TGTGCCAGCAGTCGTACAGGAGACACCGGGGAGCTGTTTTTT
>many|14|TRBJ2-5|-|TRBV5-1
CASSSSMTKETQYF
TGCGCCAGCAGCTCAAGTATGACTAAAGAGACCCAGTACTTC
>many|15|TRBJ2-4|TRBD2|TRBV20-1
CSGGRTSGSKNIQYF
TGCAGTGGAGGCCGGACTAGCGGGTCCAAAAACATTCAGTACTTC
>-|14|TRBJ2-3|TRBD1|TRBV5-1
CASSAATGAPTQYF
TGCGCCAGCAGCGCAGCGACAGGGGCCCCTACGCAGTATTTT
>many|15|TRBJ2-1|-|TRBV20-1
CSARFRGASYNEQFF
TGCAGTGCTAGGTTTCGGGGGGCCTCCTACAATGAGCAGTTCTTC
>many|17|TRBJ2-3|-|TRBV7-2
CASSGRDSPNPTDTQYF
TGTGCCAGCAGCGGGCGGGACAGTCCAAACCCCACAGATACGCAGTATTTT
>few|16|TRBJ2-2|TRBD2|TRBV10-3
CAISLTSGLNTGELFF
TGTGCCATCAGCCTGACTAGCGGGCTAAACACCGGGGAGCTGTTTTTT
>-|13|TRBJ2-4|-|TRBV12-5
CASAGIAKNIQYF
TGTGCTAGTGCCGGTATAGCCAAAAACATTCAGTACTTC
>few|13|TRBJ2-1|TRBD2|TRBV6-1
CASKLAGGQTQFF
TGTGCCAGCAAGCTAGCGGGGGGGCAAACGCAGTTCTTC
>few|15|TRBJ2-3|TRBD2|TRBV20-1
CSAPPGLAGGNTQYF
TGCAGTGCTCCCCCTGGACTAGCGGGGGGAAATACGCAGTATTTT
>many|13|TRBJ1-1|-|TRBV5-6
CASSLRWHLEAFF
TGTGCCAGCAGCTTGCGGTGGCACCTTGAAGCTTTCTTT
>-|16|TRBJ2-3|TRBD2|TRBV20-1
CSARDLGLVDADTQYF
TGCAGTGCTAGAGATTTAGGACTAGTCGACGCAGATACGCAGTATTTT
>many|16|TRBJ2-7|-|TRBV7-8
CASSPLWGVFVREQYF
TGTGCCAGCAGCCCCCTTTGGGGAGTGTTCGTTCGGGAGCAGTACTTC
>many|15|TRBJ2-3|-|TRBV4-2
CASSPLEGQTDTQYF
TGTGCCAGCAGCCCCCTGGAGGGGCAAACAGATACGCAGTATTTT